This TCR beta chain was recovered during a study of T cells in Graves' hyperthyroidism and ophthalmopathy. The CDR3 is 14 residues long. Germline CDR1 and CDR2: MNHNS and SASEGT. Trimming took 6 bases from V and 4 from J; bases not matched to a gene: 7. In the case of this clonotype: The antigen remains unidentified.

Amplification yielded TCR beta CDR3 regions, with RNA transcripts as the source. With the HTBI primer set, the TCR CDR3 went through a first round of RT-PCR. Using its own MiXCR run on the multiplex PCR reads, TCRdb lists one record per CDR3 protein. The profile covers some 460,000 distinct CDR3 sequences, with roughly 14% appearing a single time and 12% to 15% taken by the ten largest. Study results and caveats: The model foresaw ophthalmopathy a median around 6 months prior to onset. Clonotypes that were expanded in thyroid above 0.001 mostly appeared in blood too.

This clonotype originated in a young woman with Graves' hyperthyroidism. The genes are TRBV6-1 and TRBJ2-7; TRBD1 matches 9 bases. Sequencing was carried out using blood. The CDR3 here is CASRSRTGDYEQYF. The CDR3 DNA follows: TGTGCCAGCAGATCCCGGACAGGGGATTACGAGCAGTACTTC.